This T cell receptor beta chain was captured in a study of beta chain features in type 1 diabetes. This clone was seen only a few times. Its antigen is currently unknown. Isolated RNA was reverse transcribed in full, so expressed TCRB transcripts were sequenced. For naive, central memory and regulatory T cell samples, reads averaged approximately 3.9 million. Assay used: immunoSEQ multiplex PCR; TCRdb lists only in-frame clones, some missing. The table lists around 140,000 clones, 9% of them singletons, with 0.75% in the top ten. The authors obtained over 98% purity in all sorted populations. Trimming took 5 bases from V and 8 from J; bases not matched to a gene: 3. This CDR3 has 13 residues. In germline, CDR1 is SGHVS, CDR2 FQNEAQ. Study results and limitations: Across all four CD4+ subsets, people with type 1 diabetes showed modestly shorter TCRB CDR3s.

This receptor was taken from a young man with type 1 diabetes. The V call is TRBV7-8, the J call TRBJ1-6, with 7 bases lining up with TRBD1. Sequencing used central memory CD4+ T cells from blood. Here the CDR3 reads CASSITGDSPLHF. The CDR3 DNA reads TGTGCCAGCAGCATAACAGGGGATTCACCCCTCCACTTT. Full variable domain (rest looked up from reference TRBV7-8 and TRBJ1-6): GAGVSQSPRYKVAKRGQDVALRCDPISGHVSLFWYQQALGQGPEFLTYFQNEAQLDKSGLPSDRFFAERPEGSVSTLKIQRTQQEDSAVYLCASSITGDSPLHFGNGTRLTVT.